This T cell receptor beta chain was recovered during a study of cytomegalovirus exposure and HLA in healthy donors. Study-level results: Later, TCR association rates were found to vary by HLA locus, highest for DRB1 and lowest for HLA-C.

Both 60 Vbeta primers and 13 Jbeta primers went into the PCR. Generated by immunoSEQ multiplex PCR, the TCRdb table keeps only in-frame clones and is missing some. The sample holds under 150,000 clones, about 80% seen once. As regards this clone: What it recognizes is unknown.

Specimen: PBMCs. The sequence derives from a man in his thirties or forties in good health and CMV-seropositive.

The CDR3 coding sequence is TGTGCCAGCTCACCACCTAGTGATTATGAAAAACTGTTTTTT. It translates to CASSPPSDYEKLFF. The rearrangement uses TRBV18 and TRBJ1-4; D is uncertain. V lost 0 bases and J lost 6, with 8 bases in between. CDR1 and CDR2 (germline): KGHSH, LQKENI. The CDR3 is made up of 14 amino acids.